This T cell receptor beta chain originates from a study of blood T cells in healthy people across ages. A few counts support this clonotype. Then a second PCR, running roughly 6 to 12 cycles, was carried out with a sample-barcoded 5' primer and a J-beta primer mix. In TCRdb, the 5' RACE reads were re-called with MiXCR into one record per CDR3 protein. The data show 890,000 or so distinct CDR3 sequences, with 55% to 65% seen just once and 25% to 30% held by the top ten. Germline V gene sequence: CDR1 SGHTA, CDR2 FQGNSA. This CDR3 has 15 amino acids. Trimming cost V 0 bases and J 4 bases, with 11 bases left between them. Each donor supplied around 10 milliliters of peripheral blood.

This sequence originates from a man younger than 45 in good health. The chain uses TRBV7-2 and TRBJ2-3; no clear D gene. Sequencing was performed on blood. The CDR3 here is CASSLAIGRADTQYF. The CDR3 DNA follows: TGTGCCAGCAGCTTAGCGATCGGGCGCGCAGATACGCAGTATTTT.